Following are 29 T cell receptor beta chains from one sample sequenced in a study of T-cell reconstitution after alpha-beta-depleted transplantation in children. A TCRbeta library incorporating unique molecular identifiers was prepared. A single record per CDR3 protein comes from TCRdb applying MiXCR to the PCR reads. The sample yields hundreds of thousands of distinct CDR3 sequences, about 12% seen once. The sample in question was PBMCs from the stem cell graft donor, obtained from the stem cell graft. The receptor set was obtained from a human donor who donated a stem cell graft to a child with combined immunodeficiency.

The table lists this clonotype with many counts. The rearrangement uses TRBV7-2 and TRBJ1-1; tentatively, D is TRBD1 (5 bases). This CDR3 region has 13 residues. Germline-derived CDR1 and CDR2 are SGHTA and FQGNSA. Trimming left V 6 bases short and J 6 bases short, with 14 bases between. This CDR3 is CASREPGTAEAFF. For the CDR3, the DNA is TGTGCCAGCAGGGAACCCGGGACGGCTGAAGCTTTCTTT.

In this sample, this clonotype turned up a few times. This chain joins TRBV4-3 and TRBJ1-1; D unresolved. The germline CDR1 and CDR2 sequences are LGHNA and YSLEER. The CDR3 has 15 amino acids. The V and J ends lost 0 bases and 5 bases respectively, with 13 bases between them. CDR3 in amino acids: CASSQDRVLGTEAFF. The CDR3 nucleotides read TGCGCCAGCAGCCAAGATCGGGTATTGGGAACTGAAGCTTTCTTT.

CDR3 region: CASSDPGRGNEKLFF. The CDR3 DNA follows: TGTGCCAGTAGTGACCCGGGACGGGGGAATGAAAAACTGTTTTTT. The chain joins TRBV19 to TRBJ1-4; D is perhaps TRBD1 (5 bases). Germline loops: CDR1 LNHDA, CDR2 SQIVND (reference sequence). There are 15 residues in the CDR3. Between the trimmed V and J ends, which lost 5 bases and 5 bases, there was a span of 15 bases.

This clonotype occurred a few times. The CDR3 spells CASSFHRSHYGYTF. In DNA, the CDR3 is TGTGCCAGCAGTTTTCACCGTAGTCACTATGGCTACACCTTC. The V call is TRBV12-3 or TRBV12-4, the J call TRBJ1-2; D is unclear. CDR3 size: 14 residues. Trimming removed 3 bases from V and 3 bases from J, with 11 bases in between.

This clonotype was observed many times. The chain recombines TRBV12-3 or TRBV12-4 with TRBJ2-7; D perhaps matches TRBD1 (6 bases). This CDR3 is 14 amino acids long. The V end lost 5 bases, the J end lost 0 bases, and 11 bases lay between the germline ends. CDR3 sequence reads: CASSPGVNSYEQYF. CDR3 bases: TGTGCCAGCAGTCCAGGGGTGAACTCCTACGAGCAGTACTTC.

This clonotype was recorded many times. V gene TRBV27 combines with J gene TRBJ2-7; D perhaps matches TRBD2 (6 bases). The ends were cut back, 5 bases at V and 4 bases at J, with 12 bases in the middle. This CDR3 spans 13 amino acids. CDR1 and CDR2 (germline): MNHEY, SMNVEV (reference sequence). The CDR3 nucleotides are TGTGCCAGCAGTCCCTCAGGGAGGTACGAGCAGTACTTC. As protein: CASSPSGRYEQYF.

This clonotype was detected a few times. The V and J genes are TRBV4-3 and TRBJ2-1, with TRBD1 matching 7 bases. V trimming: 4 bases; J trimming: 2 bases; junction bases outside the gene matches: 11. The CDR3 is made up of 17 amino acids. Germline lookup yields CDR1 LGHNA and CDR2 YSLEER. The CDR3 sequence: CASSPVDRAAAYNEQFF. The CDR3, as DNA: TGCGCCAGCAGCCCCGTAGACAGGGCTGCTGCCTACAATGAGCAGTTCTTC.

This clonotype has at least ten counts. An end of the junction does not agree with germline; a read error may underlie this. The chain is built from TRBV5-1 and TRBJ2-1; 14 bases map to TRBD2. This CDR3 region has 18 residues. Per germline, CDR1 SGHRS and CDR2 YFSETQ. CDR3 protein: CASSLGLAGVFSYNEQFF. The CDR3 nucleotides are TGCGCCAGCAGTTTGGGACTAGCGGGAGTATTCTCCTACAATGAGCAGTTCTTC. Full variable domain (remainder filled in from reference TRBV5-1 and TRBJ2-1): KAGVTQTPRYLIKTRGQQVTLSCSPISGHRSVSWYQQTPGQGLQFLFEYFSETQRNKGNFPGRFSGRQFSNSRSEMNVSTLELGDSALYLCASSLGLAGVFSYNEQFFGPGTRLTVL.

This clonotype was counted between two and nine times. This chain uses TRBV18 with TRBJ2-5, with 8 bases that match TRBD2. The length of the CDR3 is 15 residues. Germline CDR1 KGHSH, CDR2 LQKENI. V shed 5 bases, J shed 4 bases, and the junction held 9 bases outside the gene matches. The CDR3 DNA sequence: TGTGCCAGCTCAAAAAGCGGGGGACGACTAGAGACCCAGTACTTC. Translated, it gives CASSKSGGRLETQYF.

V usage is TRBV20-1 and J usage is TRBJ2-7, with 12 bases matching TRBD2. This CDR3 region has 14 residues. With 6 bases clipped from V and 7 bases from J, the junction kept 10 bases outside the gene matches. The germline gives CDR1 DFQATT, CDR2 SNEGSKA (reference sequence). The CDR3 region has the DNA TGCAGTGCCACGACTAGCGGGAGTCCCTCTGAGCAGTACTTC. It translates to CSATTSGSPSEQYF.

This clonotype was seen a handful of times. The chain recombines TRBV4-3 with TRBJ2-5; TRBD2 might be the D (5 bases). This CDR3 has 14 amino acids. V was shortened by 1 base and J by 5 bases, with 11 bases between the two germline ends. Germline loops: CDR1 LGHNA, CDR2 YSLEER. The DNA of the CDR3 is TGCGCCAGCAGCCAAGGAGCCGGGGTCGAGACCCAGTACTTC. Translation gives CASSQGAGVETQYF.

This clonotype was seen only a few times. The chain is built from TRBV5-1 and TRBJ2-1; possibly TRBD1 for D (7 bases). V was trimmed by 4 bases and J by 9 bases, leaving 17 bases between them. CDR1 and CDR2 (germline): SGHRS, YFSETQ. The CDR3 covers 14 residues. The CDR3 protein is CASSPLGQGGEQFF. The CDR3 DNA is TGCGCCAGCAGCCCATTGGGGCAGGGGGGTGAGCAGTTCTTC. Variable domain in full (rest from reference TRBV5-1 and TRBJ2-1): KAGVTQTPRYLIKTRGQQVTLSCSPISGHRSVSWYQQTPGQGLQFLFEYFSETQRNKGNFPGRFSGRQFSNSRSEMNVSTLELGDSALYLCASSPLGQGGEQFFGPGTRLTVL.

This clonotype has a handful of counts. This sequence joins TRBV24-1 and TRBJ2-7, with 9 positions matching TRBD1. The ends lost 3 bases at V and 2 bases at J; junction bases unmatched: 4. In germline, CDR1 is KGHDR, CDR2 SFDVKD. The CDR3 runs to 15 residues. For the CDR3, the DNA is TGTGCCACCAGTGATCCCGGGACAGGGACCTACGAGCAGTACTTC. It codes for CATSDPGTGTYEQYF.

This clonotype was observed a handful of times. The chain links TRBV7-2 to TRBJ2-7, with 9 bases lining up with TRBD2. There are 14 residues in the CDR3. CDR1 SGHTA and CDR2 FQGNSA come from the germline V gene. Germline trimming cut 6 bases from V and 5 bases from J; bases unmatched to any gene: 8. CDR3 region: CASRQGLAGDEQYF. In DNA form, the CDR3 reads TGTGCCAGCAGGCAGGGACTAGCAGGCGACGAGCAGTACTTC.

The V and J genes are TRBV5-1 and TRBJ2-3; 7 bases are shared with TRBD1. Trimming at V came to 2 bases and at J to 6 bases, leaving 6 bases not matched to a gene. The CDR3 consists of 14 residues. Germline V gives CDR1 SGHRS, CDR2 YFSETQ. The CDR3 sequence is CASSFRQGSDTQYF. CDR3 sequence (DNA): TGCGCCAGCAGCTTCCGACAGGGCTCGGATACGCAGTATTTT.

The sample holds a few counts of this clonotype. The V call is TRBV20-1, the J call TRBJ1-2; D is perhaps TRBD1 (5 bases). The CDR3 is made up of 15 amino acids. Looked up from germline, CDR1 is DFQATT and CDR2 is SNEGSKA (reference sequence). Trimming shortened V by 3 bases and J by 4 bases, and 18 bases separated the two germline ends. For the CDR3, the DNA is TGCAGTGCTAGGTGGGGGTCGGAGGATCCCTATGGCTACACCTTC. It yields the protein CSARWGSEDPYGYTF.

On this clonotype: Relative to the germline gene, one junction end is altered; a read error may explain this. The rearrangement uses TRBV9 and TRBJ2-3, with 13 bases matching TRBD2. Germline V CDR1 and CDR2: SGDLS, YYNGEE. The CDR3 has 16 amino acids. As DNA, the CDR3 is TGTGCCAGCGGCGTAGAACTAGCGGGGGGGCAAGATACGCAGTATTTT. It codes for CASGVELAGGQDTQYF.

The chain joins TRBV12-3 or TRBV12-4 to TRBJ2-5, with TRBD2 matching 12 bases. Germline trimming cut 3 bases from V and 3 bases from J; bases unmatched to any gene: 8. The CDR3 is 17 amino acids. CDR3 in amino acids: CASSFGLAGGPEETQYF. The CDR3 bases are TGTGCCAGCAGTTTTGGTCTAGCGGGAGGGCCAGAAGAGACCCAGTACTTC.

This clonotype was counted ten times or more. This chain links TRBV29-1 with TRBJ2-2; a weak D match, TRBD2 (5 bases). The CDR3 spans 13 residues. The germline CDR1 and CDR2 sequences are SQVTM and ANQGSEA. Trimming took off 6 bases at V and 7 bases at J, with 15 bases between the two ends. Here the CDR3 reads CSVRTSGFGELFF. CDR3 bases: TGCAGCGTCCGAACTTCGGGGTTCGGGGAGCTGTTTTTT.

This clonotype was seen many times. This chain joins TRBV11-1 and TRBJ2-1; TRBD1 matches 10 bases. Trimming cost V 5 bases and J 4 bases; bases outside gene matches: 8. The CDR3 sequence is 16 residues long. From germline, CDR1 is SGHAT and CDR2 FQDESV (reference sequence). CDR3 DNA: TGTGCCAGCAGCCCATCCGGGACAGGGGTGTACAATGAGCAGTTCTTC. Its translation is CASSPSGTGVYNEQFF. Together with reference TRBV11-1 and TRBJ2-1, the CDR3 gives the full variable domain: EAEVAQSPRYKITEKSQAVAFWCDPISGHATLYWYRQILGQGPELLVQFQDESVVDDSQLPKDRFSAERLKGVDSTLKIQPAELGDSAMYLCASSPSGTGVYNEQFFGPGTRLTVL.

This clonotype was counted once. The J gene is TRBJ2-5, the V gene TRBV6-1; 8 bases are shared with TRBD2. There are 15 residues in the CDR3. The V and J ends lost 7 bases and 4 bases, in that order; junction bases with no gene match: 11. From germline, CDR1 is MNHNS and CDR2 SASEGT. The CDR3 protein is CASTGGGLIRETQYF. The CDR3 nucleotides read TGTGCCAGCACCGGCGGGGGGCTAATAAGAGAGACCCAGTACTTC.

This clonotype was recorded many times. The chain carries TRBV12-3 or TRBV12-4 and TRBJ1-3; unclear D gene. V gave up 1 base and J gave up 2 bases, with 6 bases separating them. The CDR3 is 14 residues long. CDR3 bases: TGTGCCAGCAGTTTAGGGGCAGCTGGAAACACCATATATTTT. Its translation is CASSLGAAGNTIYF.

The table lists this clonotype with a few counts. The gene calls are TRBV28 and TRBJ2-3, with 7 bases that match TRBD2. V lost 3 bases, J lost 1 base, and 4 bases stayed unmatched. The CDR3 is made up of 15 amino acids. Germline CDR1 MDHEN, CDR2 SYDVKM. DNA for the CDR3: TGTGCCAGCAGTTTGAGCGGGGCCCGCACAGATACGCAGTATTTT. Translated: CASSLSGARTDTQYF.

Many counts were recorded for this clonotype. The chain couples TRBV7-9 to TRBJ2-1, with TRBD1 matching over 7 bases. Germline CDR1 is SEHNR and CDR2 is FQNEAQ (reference sequence). The CDR3 has 13 amino acids. The ends lost 6 bases at V and 7 bases at J; junction bases unmatched: 6. CDR3 nucleotides: TGTGCCAGCAGTTCCGACAGGGCAAATGAGCAGTTCTTC. As protein: CASSSDRANEQFF.

In its sample, this clonotype was seen many times. V and J are TRBV12-3 or TRBV12-4 and TRBJ2-1; TRBD2 agrees at 10 bases. This CDR3 comprises 13 residues. After removal of 2 bases from V and 13 bases from J, the junction contained 5 bases not matched to a gene. The CDR3 protein is CASSLNEREGQFF. The CDR3 coding sequence is TGTGCCAGCAGTTTAAACGAGCGGGAGGGCCAGTTCTTC.

The CDR3 here is CAISFGGRGHQYYYEQYF. The CDR3 coding sequence is TGTGCCATCAGTTTCGGGGGCAGGGGGCATCAGTACTACTACGAGCAGTACTTC. The chain joins TRBV10-3 to TRBJ2-7, with 8 bases fitting TRBD1. The trim removed 5 bases at V and 3 bases at J, leaving 18 bases unmatched. Germline V lookup: CDR1 ENHRY, CDR2 SYGVKD. The CDR3 runs to 18 residues.

Ten or more counts support this clonotype. The chain employs TRBV4-3 and TRBJ2-1, with D unclear. From germline, CDR1 is LGHNA and CDR2 YSLEER. This CDR3 has 13 amino acids. Trimming pared 4 bases from V and 10 bases from J, leaving 14 bases between. DNA for the CDR3: TGCGCCAGCAGCCTTGAACTTAAGGCGGAGCAGTTCTTC. It yields the protein CASSLELKAEQFF.

This clonotype came up many times. The chain couples TRBV5-8 to TRBJ1-5; D is ambiguous. Germline assignment: CDR1 SGHTS and CDR2 YDEGEE. V was pared by 0 bases and J by 9 bases, with 13 bases between. The CDR3 length is 14 residues. CDR3 protein: CASSLDGTAGPQHF. The CDR3 bases are TGTGCCAGCAGCTTGGATGGAACTGCGGGGCCCCAGCATTTT.

The sample holds a few counts of this clonotype. J is TRBJ2-7 and V is TRBV7-9; D could derive from TRBD1 or TRBD2 (5 bases each). The CDR3 is 16 amino acids. V was pared by 0 bases and J by 6 bases, with 18 bases between. Germline V gene lookup returns CDR1 SEHNR and CDR2 FQNEAQ (reference sequence). The CDR3 reads CASSLAGRGVGAEQYF. The CDR3, as DNA: TGTGCCAGCAGCTTAGCAGGAAGGGGTGTCGGGGCCGAGCAGTACTTC.